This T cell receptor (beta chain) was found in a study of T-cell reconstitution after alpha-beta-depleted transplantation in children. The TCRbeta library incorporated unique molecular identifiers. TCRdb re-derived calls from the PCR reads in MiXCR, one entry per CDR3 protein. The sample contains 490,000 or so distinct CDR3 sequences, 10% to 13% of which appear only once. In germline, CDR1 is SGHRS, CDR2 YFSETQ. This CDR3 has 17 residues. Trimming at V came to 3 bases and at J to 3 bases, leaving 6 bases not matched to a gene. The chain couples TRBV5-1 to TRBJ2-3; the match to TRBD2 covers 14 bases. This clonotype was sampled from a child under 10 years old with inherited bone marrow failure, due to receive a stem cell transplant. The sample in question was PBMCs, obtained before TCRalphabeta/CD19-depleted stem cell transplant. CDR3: CASSYWRTSGRTDTQYF. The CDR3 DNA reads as TGCGCCAGCAGCTATTGGAGGACTAGCGGGAGGACAGATACGCAGTATTTT.